The 10 T cell receptor beta chains below come from one sample, sequenced in a study of T cells in Graves' hyperthyroidism and ophthalmopathy. The source material, RNA transcripts, was used to amplify TCR beta CDR3 regions. RT-PCR in the first round (using the HTBI primer set) targeted the TCR CDR3. MiXCR, run by TCRdb on the multiplex PCR reads, gives a single entry per CDR3 protein. This sample has approximately 300,000 distinct CDR3 sequences, with over 15% found just once. Specimen: blood. Receptors originate from a woman aged 60 to 75 with Graves' ophthalmopathy.

This clonotype was detected many times. CDR3 nucleotides: TGTGCCAGCGCGGACAGGTCGTCGTACGAGCAGTACTTC. Translation gives CASADRSSYEQYF. V gene TRBV7-9 combines with J gene TRBJ2-7; 7 positions match TRBD1. This CDR3 has 13 residues. J was trimmed by 4 bases and V by 8 bases; bases with no gene match: 8. From germline, CDR1 is SEHNR and CDR2 FQNEAQ (reference sequence).

The rearrangement joins TRBV2 to TRBJ2-3; D is ambiguous. The CDR3 runs to 12 residues. The germline CDR1 and CDR2 sequences are SNHLY and FYNNEI. As DNA, the CDR3 is TGTGTCAGAGACAATCGGTCGGATACGCAGTATTTT. Residues: CVRDNRSDTQYF.

This chain connects TRBV14 to TRBJ1-1; the match to TRBD1 covers 7 bases. The CDR3 has 13 residues. J lost 4 bases, V lost 5 bases, and 4 bases had no gene match. The germline V gene has CDR1 SGHDN and CDR2 FVKESK. The CDR3 nucleotides read TGTGCCAGCAGCACCACAGGGGCCACTGAAGCTTTCTTT. Translated, it gives CASSTTGATEAFF.

The chain joins TRBV18 to TRBJ2-7; D gene uncertain. This CDR3 has 14 residues. Trimming left V 3 bases short and J 6 bases short, with 15 bases between. CDR1 is KGHSH and CDR2 is LQKENI in the germline V gene. CDR3 sequence (DNA): TGTGCCAGCTCACCCCGGGCCGACCCAAGCGAGCAGTACTTC. Protein product: CASSPRADPSEQYF.

This clonotype was recorded many times. The chain couples TRBV30 to TRBJ1-5; a possible D gene is TRBD1 (5 bases). Per germline, CDR1 GTSNPN and CDR2 SVGIG (reference sequence). The CDR3 has 13 amino acids. V was shortened by 2 bases and J by 1 base, with 6 bases between the two germline ends. This CDR3 is CAWSRGSNQPQHF. The DNA for the CDR3 is TGTGCCTGGAGTCGGGGCAGCAATCAGCCCCAGCATTTT.

This clonotype was detected ten times or more. The chain couples TRBV7-2 to TRBJ2-7; weak D call: TRBD1 (6 bases). The length of the CDR3 is 15 residues. In germline, CDR1 is SGHTA, CDR2 FQGNSA. The ends were cut back, 5 bases at V and 2 bases at J, with 16 bases in the middle. CDR3 in amino acids: CASSPSIDRTYEQYF. Here the CDR3 DNA reads TGTGCCAGCAGCCCTAGCATCGACAGGACCTACGAGCAGTACTTC.

This clonotype showed up many times. The chain has TRBV3-2 and TRBJ1-1; the DNA was not used to check the table's D call, TRBD1. TRBV3-2 constitutes a pseudogene. The CDR3 is made up of 16 amino acids. The DNA of the CDR3 is TGTGCCAGCAGCTCCCGGCCCCCACGGTTGAACACTGAAGCTTTCTTT. This gives the protein CASSSRPPRLNTEAFF.

This clonotype was detected ten times or more. The chain is built from TRBV7-2 and TRBJ2-2, with 8 positions matching TRBD1. With V trimmed by 5 bases and J by 7 bases, 6 bases remained unmatched. Per the germline V gene, CDR1 is SGHTA and CDR2 is FQGNSA. The CDR3 is 14 amino acids. Here the CDR3 reads CASSPDGQGGELFF. The DNA for the CDR3 is TGTGCCAGCAGCCCTGACGGACAGGGCGGGGAGCTGTTTTTT.

In its sample, this clonotype was seen once. Possible read error: a much larger clone is one base away. This chain uses TRBV2 with TRBJ1-4, with TRBD1 as a possible D gene (6 bases). This CDR3 region has 15 residues. Per germline, CDR1 SNHLY and CDR2 FYNNEI. In DNA, the CDR3 is TGTGCCAGCACTAGACAGGTTGCAACTAATGAAAAACTGCTTTTT. Translation: CASTRQVATNEKLLF.

In DNA form, the CDR3 reads TGTGCCAGCAGCGCGTCCACCGGGACAGGGGTAGCAGATACGCAGTATTTT. Translating gives CASSASTGTGVADTQYF. The genes are TRBV9 and TRBJ2-3; 10 nucleotides line up with TRBD1. In germline, CDR1 is SGDLS, CDR2 YYNGEE. The trim removed 3 bases at V and 4 bases at J, leaving 11 bases unmatched. This CDR3 has 17 amino acids.